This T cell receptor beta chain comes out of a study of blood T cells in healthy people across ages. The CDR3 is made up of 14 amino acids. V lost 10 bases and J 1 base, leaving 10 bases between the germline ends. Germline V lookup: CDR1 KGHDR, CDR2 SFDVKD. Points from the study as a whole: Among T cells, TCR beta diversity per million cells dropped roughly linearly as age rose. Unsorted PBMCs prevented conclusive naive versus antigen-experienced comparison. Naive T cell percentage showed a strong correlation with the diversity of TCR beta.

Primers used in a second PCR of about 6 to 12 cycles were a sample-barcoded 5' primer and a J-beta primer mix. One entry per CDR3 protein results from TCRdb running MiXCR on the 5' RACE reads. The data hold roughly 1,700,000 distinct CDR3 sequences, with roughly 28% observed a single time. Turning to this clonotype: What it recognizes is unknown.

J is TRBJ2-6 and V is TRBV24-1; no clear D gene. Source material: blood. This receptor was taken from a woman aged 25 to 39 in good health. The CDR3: CATVAPSGANVLTF. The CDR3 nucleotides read TGTGCCACGGTGGCGCCTTCTGGGGCCAACGTCCTGACTTTC.